The clone carrying this TCR beta chain was recorded many times. The data originate from a study of neurological immune-mediated disorders. In TCRdb, the 5' RACE reads were re-called with MiXCR into one record per CDR3 protein. The sample comprises around 79,000 distinct CDR3 sequences, roughly 13% of which are singletons, and about 6.8% rests with the top ten. CDR1 is SGHVS and CDR2 is FQNEAQ in the germline V gene. Trimming left V 7 bases short and J 1 base short, with 22 bases between. The CDR3 extends over 17 amino acids. This sequence joins TRBV7-8 and TRBJ1-2; TRBD1 is a possible D gene (5 bases). The sequence was collected from a woman aged 50 to 60 in good health. Sequenced material: PBMCs. DNA for the CDR3: TGTGCCAGCACCCCCGGGACCGCCAGAACCTTTAACTATGGCTACACCTTC. Encoded protein: CASTPGTARTFNYGYTF. Variable domain in full (rest from reference TRBV7-8 and TRBJ1-2): GAGVSQSPRYKVAKRGQDVALRCDPISGHVSLFWYQQALGQGPEFLTYFQNEAQLDKSGLPSDRFFAERPEGSVSTLKIQRTQQEDSAVYLCASTPGTARTFNYGYTFGSGTRLTVV.